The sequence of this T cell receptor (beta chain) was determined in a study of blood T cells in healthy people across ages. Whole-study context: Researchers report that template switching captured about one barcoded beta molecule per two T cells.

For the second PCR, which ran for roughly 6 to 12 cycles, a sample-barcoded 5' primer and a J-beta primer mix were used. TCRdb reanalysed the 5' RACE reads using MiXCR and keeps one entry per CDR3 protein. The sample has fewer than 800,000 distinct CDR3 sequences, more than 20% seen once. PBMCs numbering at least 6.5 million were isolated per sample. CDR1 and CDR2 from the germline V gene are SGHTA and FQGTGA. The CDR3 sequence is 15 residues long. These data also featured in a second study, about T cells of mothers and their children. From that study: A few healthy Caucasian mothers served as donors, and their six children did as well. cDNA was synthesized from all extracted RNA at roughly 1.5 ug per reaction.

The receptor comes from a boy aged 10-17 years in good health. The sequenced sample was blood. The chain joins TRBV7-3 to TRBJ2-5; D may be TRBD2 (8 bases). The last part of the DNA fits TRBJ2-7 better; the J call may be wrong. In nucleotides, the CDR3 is TGTGCCAGCAGCTTAACCGGGAGGGGGCACTACGAGCAGTACTTC. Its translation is CASSLTGRGHYEQYF.